This note documents a single T cell receptor beta chain sequence. The data derive from a study of glioma-infiltrating T cells after dendritic cell vaccination. Profiling relied on immunoSEQ multiplex PCR, and the TCRdb table lists in-frame clones only, not all of them. The table records about 64,000 clones, around nine tenths of them present only once. Time point specified: after dendritic cell vaccination, including at tumor progression/relapse. The length of the CDR3 is 14 residues. With 7 bases clipped from V and 5 bases from J, the junction kept 9 bases outside the gene matches. Per germline, CDR1 LNHDA and CDR2 SQIVND (reference sequence).

The chain employs TRBV19 and TRBJ2-7, with 9 bases that match TRBD1. The sample was blood, taken after dendritic cell vaccination. The origin of this receptor is a human donor with glioblastoma. CDR3 sequence: CASNPGGQGNEQYF. The DNA of the CDR3 is TGTGCCAGTAATCCAGGGGGACAGGGCAACGAGCAGTACTTC.